The TCR beta chain described here comes from a study of cytomegalovirus exposure and HLA in healthy donors. The junction had 9 bases not matched to a gene; V was cut back by 4 bases and J by 4 bases. Per the germline V gene, CDR1 is MDHEN and CDR2 is SYDVKM. The CDR3 extends over 15 amino acids. In the PCR, 60 Vbeta and 13 Jbeta primers were used. Using immunoSEQ multiplex PCR, the repertoire was profiled, and TCRdb retains in-frame clones only, with some absent. The table lists about 120,000 clones, roughly 71% of them singletons. The source of this sequence is a woman aged 40 to 50 in good health and CMV-seropositive. This chain links TRBV28 with TRBJ2-7; 8 bases are shared with TRBD2. The sample was PBMCs. CDR3 DNA sequence: TGTGCCAGCAGTTCCGGGGGGGCAGCGCAGTACGAGCAGTACTTC. This translates into CASSSGGAAQYEQYF.